The 20 T cell receptor beta chains listed next were all sequenced from one sample in a study of cytomegalovirus exposure and HLA in healthy donors. Repertoires were generated with immunoSEQ multiplex PCR, while TCRdb's copy carries only in-frame clones and drops some. The sample includes over 60,000 clones, 90% to 95% of them seen just once. The sequenced sample consisted of PBMCs. These receptor sequences come from a young man in good health and CMV-seronegative.

This sequence joins TRBV19 and TRBJ1-5, with a possible D match to TRBD1 (6 bases). CDR1 LNHDA and CDR2 SQIVND come from the germline V gene (reference sequence). The CDR3 runs 14 residues. The V end was cut by 6 bases, the J end by 2 bases, with 11 bases between. CDR3 protein: CASRGQMGNQPQHF. In nucleotides, the CDR3 is TGTGCCAGTAGAGGACAGATGGGCAATCAGCCCCAGCATTTT.

The chain carries TRBV27 and TRBJ1-5; TRBD1 is a possible D gene (6 bases). The ends were cut back, 2 bases at V and 3 bases at J, with 11 bases in the middle. The germline V gene has CDR1 MNHEY and CDR2 SMNVEV (reference sequence). The CDR3 runs 15 residues. Written as DNA, the CDR3 is TGTGCCAGCAGTTTAGCAGGGGTCTCCAATCAGCCCCAGCATTTT. This sequence encodes CASSLAGVSNQPQHF.

This chain joins TRBV27 and TRBJ1-4, with D hard to call. Germline CDR1 MNHEY, CDR2 SMNVEV (reference sequence). The CDR3 extends over 14 amino acids. Trimming removed 5 bases at V and 0 bases at J, with 7 bases between. CDR3 coding DNA: TGTGCCAGCAGTCCACTTGCAACTAATGAAAAACTGTTTTTT. It codes for CASSPLATNEKLFF. Together with reference TRBV27 and TRBJ1-4, the CDR3 gives the full variable domain: EAQVTQNPRYLITVTGKKLTVTCSQNMNHEYMSWYRQDPGLGLRQIYYSMNVEVTDKGDVPEGYKVSRKEKRNFPLILESPSPNQTSLYFCASSPLATNEKLFFGSGTQLSVL.

The rearrangement links TRBV6-6 to TRBJ1-2; TRBD1 is a possible D gene (5 bases). Per germline, CDR1 MNHNY and CDR2 SVGAGI (reference sequence). Trimming stripped 10 bases from V and 4 bases from J, with 10 bases between. CDR3 length: 11 amino acids. The CDR3 sequence is CATTQGYGYTF. CDR3 DNA sequence: TGTGCCACCACGCAGGGCTATGGCTACACCTTC.

This rearrangement joins TRBV27 to TRBJ1-4, with D perhaps matching TRBD1 (5 bases). With 3 bases removed from V and 8 bases from J, the gap between germline ends came to 16 bases. The CDR3 loop spans 15 amino acids. Germline V CDR1 and CDR2: MNHEY, SMNVEV (reference sequence). The CDR3 region is CASSFIGGGEEKLFF. The DNA of the CDR3 is TGTGCCAGCAGTTTTATCGGGGGAGGCGAGGAAAAACTGTTTTTT.

The chain uses TRBV21-1 and TRBJ2-5; the D call in the table, TRBD1, was not verified against the DNA. TRBV21-1 is recorded as a pseudogene. This CDR3 contains 17 residues. In nucleotides, the CDR3 is TGTGCCAGCAGCAAGTATTGTGACAGGAGGCTCCAAGAGACCCAGTACTTC. Translated, it gives CASSKYCDRRLQETQYF.

The chain recombines TRBV18 with TRBJ1-2; 11 positions agree with TRBD1. The germline CDR1 and CDR2 sequences are KGHSH and LQKENI. The CDR3 covers 12 residues. With 3 bases clipped from V and 12 bases from J, the junction kept 3 bases outside the gene matches. The CDR3 here is CASSPGQGVDTF. CDR3 coding DNA: TGTGCCAGCTCACCGGGACAGGGGGTAGACACCTTC.

V and J are TRBV15 and TRBJ2-5, with 8 bases that match TRBD2. CDR3 length: 16 amino acids. The V and J ends lost 7 bases and 4 bases, in that order; junction bases with no gene match: 14. CDR1 and CDR2 (germline): LNHNV, YYDKDF (reference sequence). The CDR3 DNA reads as TGTGCCACCATCAAAAACGGGGGGGCCGAGGGAGAGACCCAGTACTTC. It is translated as CATIKNGGAEGETQYF.

This clone turned up a few times. CDR3 nucleotide sequence: TGTGCCAGCAGCTTAGAAGTTGCTAGCGGGGAGGAGACCCAGTACTTC. It yields the protein CASSLEVASGEETQYF. The chain links TRBV7-9 to TRBJ2-5, with 9 positions matching TRBD2. The length of the CDR3 is 16 residues. Trimming cost V 1 base and J 5 bases; bases outside gene matches: 8. In germline, CDR1 is SEHNR, CDR2 FQNEAQ (reference sequence).

The table lists this clone with a count of one. The chain couples TRBV19 to TRBJ2-2, with D unresolved. V shed 3 bases and J shed 6 bases, with 14 bases lying between them. The CDR3 has 15 amino acids. The germline V gene has CDR1 LNHDA and CDR2 SQIVND (reference sequence). The CDR3 DNA sequence: TGTGCCAGTAGTATCTCGGGTCCTCGGCCCGGGGAGCTGTTTTTT. It yields the protein CASSISGPRPGELFF.

The chain employs TRBV15 and TRBJ2-5, with 13 nucleotides matching TRBD2. Unmatched junction bases numbered 8, after V lost 2 bases and J lost 5 bases. The CDR3 is 17 amino acids. CDR1 LNHNV and CDR2 YYDKDF come from the germline V gene (reference sequence). CDR3 DNA sequence: TGTGCCACCAGCAGAACTAGCGGGGGGGGCCTGGGGGAGACCCAGTACTTC. Protein sequence: CATSRTSGGGLGETQYF. The whole variable domain, remainder taken from reference TRBV15 and TRBJ2-5, is DAMVIQNPRYQVTQFGKPVTLSCSQTLNHNVMYWYQQKSSQAPKLLFHYYDKDFNNEADTPDNFQSRRPNTSFCFLDIRSPGLGDTAMYLCATSRTSGGGLGETQYFGPGTRLLVL.

This chain joins TRBV19 and TRBJ2-5; 10 bases are shared with TRBD1. CDR1 is LNHDA and CDR2 is SQIVND in the germline V gene (reference sequence). The CDR3 has 14 residues. The V and J ends lost 6 bases and 4 bases, in that order; junction bases with no gene match: 5. CDR3 residues: CASSLGQGTETQYF. CDR3 DNA sequence: TGTGCCAGTAGCCTGGGACAGGGGACAGAGACCCAGTACTTC. The full variable domain, completed using reference TRBV19 and TRBJ2-5, is DGGITQSPKYLFRKEGQNVTLSCEQNLNHDAMYWYRQDPGQGLRLIYYSQIVNDFQKGDIAEGYSVSREKKESFPLTVTSAQKNPTAFYLCASSLGQGTETQYFGPGTRLLVL.

V usage is TRBV27 and J usage is TRBJ1-5; D uncertain. Germline assignment: CDR1 MNHEY and CDR2 SMNVEV (reference sequence). V lost 3 bases and J 6 bases, leaving 12 bases between the germline ends. This CDR3 is 14 amino acids long. The DNA for the CDR3 is TGTGCCAGCAGTTTGAACAGTGTTTTTCAGCCCCAGCATTTT. Protein: CASSLNSVFQPQHF.

This chain connects TRBV19 to TRBJ2-7; D is possibly TRBD1 (6 bases). Germline values: CDR1 LNHDA, CDR2 SQIVND (reference sequence). This CDR3 contains 12 residues. Deletions cut 4 bases from V and 3 bases from J, with 7 bases between. CDR3 amino acids: CASSRGGYEQYF. CDR3 sequence (DNA): TGTGCCAGTAGTAGAGGGGGCTACGAGCAGTACTTC. Supplemented by reference TRBV19 and TRBJ2-7, the full variable domain reads DGGITQSPKYLFRKEGQNVTLSCEQNLNHDAMYWYRQDPGQGLRLIYYSQIVNDFQKGDIAEGYSVSREKKESFPLTVTSAQKNPTAFYLCASSRGGYEQYFGPGTRLTVT.

The chain employs TRBV19 and TRBJ1-2; weak D call: TRBD1 (5 bases). Germline-derived CDR1 and CDR2 are LNHDA and SQIVND (reference sequence). The CDR3 is made up of 14 amino acids. Trimming left V 5 bases short and J 1 base short, with 11 bases between. The CDR3 sequence is CASSLGAINYGYTF. The CDR3 nucleotides read TGTGCCAGTAGTTTAGGGGCGATTAACTATGGCTACACCTTC.

The V and J genes are TRBV4-1 and TRBJ1-1; tentative D call: TRBD1 (6 bases). V was cut by 2 bases and J by 11 bases, with 15 bases left in between. The CDR3 has 13 amino acids. The germline gives CDR1 MGHRA, CDR2 YSYEKL. The CDR3 protein is CASSQPQGNWAFF. In nucleotides, the CDR3 is TGCGCCAGCAGCCAACCACAGGGTAATTGGGCTTTCTTT.

Only a few counts were recorded for this clone. This sequence joins TRBV27 and TRBJ2-6; TRBD1 is a possible D gene (5 bases). The CDR3 is 13 amino acids. V lost 5 bases to trimming and J lost 4 bases, with 6 bases between them. Per the germline V gene, CDR1 is MNHEY and CDR2 is SMNVEV (reference sequence). CDR3 protein: CASSRGGANVLTF. For the CDR3, the DNA is TGTGCCAGCAGTAGGGGAGGGGCCAACGTCCTGACTTTC.

The genes are TRBV5-8 and TRBJ1-3; maybe TRBD1 (6 bases). The CDR3 sequence is 14 residues long. Germline V lookup: CDR1 SGHTS, CDR2 YDEGEE. V dropped 4 bases and J dropped 2 bases, with 10 bases sitting between them. The CDR3 is CASSPQGTGNTIYF. As DNA, the CDR3 is TGTGCCAGCAGCCCACAGGGCACTGGAAACACCATATATTTT.

The rearrangement links TRBV27 to TRBJ2-7, with unresolved D. The CDR3 has 14 residues. Germline V gives CDR1 MNHEY, CDR2 SMNVEV (reference sequence). V gave up 2 bases and J gave up 4 bases, with 12 bases separating them. CDR3 sequence (DNA): TGTGCCAGCAGTTTAGCCCACGGTGATTACGAGCAGTACTTC. It encodes CASSLAHGDYEQYF.

The V and J genes are TRBV6-5 and TRBJ1-1; 9 bases are shared with TRBD1. This CDR3 comprises 14 residues. Germline values: CDR1 MNHEY, CDR2 SVGAGI. Germline trimming cut 5 bases from V and 3 bases from J; bases unmatched to any gene: 4. The CDR3: CASSLTGGHTEAFF. CDR3 nucleotides: TGTGCCAGCAGTCTTACAGGGGGCCACACTGAAGCTTTCTTT.